Included here is one T cell receptor (beta chain) sequence, with context. A single count supports this clone. The specificity of this receptor is unknown. No quality values exist for individual bases; no much larger clone is one base distant. One collaborating source in Seattle enrolled patients during active infection and followed them longitudinally through the course of disease. Each collaborating institution followed its own protocols to collect whole blood in K2EDTA tubes. For TCRbeta analysis, collaborator samples were shipped as frozen whole blood, as isolated PBMCs, or as DNA extracted from either sample type. The record originates from a study of blood T cell repertoires in COVID-19 (dated by TCRdb to 2018 to 2021). As for the study more broadly: Samples covering the acute and convalescent phases of COVID-19 were provided by collaborators in the United States, Italy and Spain. The prospective study material was composed of cDNA or gDNA derived from T cells, B-cell-depleted T cells, or PBMCs. The dataset comprised deeply sampled blood TCRbeta repertoires from subjects exposed to, actively infected with, or recovered from COVID-19. The repertoires were made available in a free public database intended to serve as a resource for research on the immune response to SARS-CoV-2. The samples were drawn from the first 160 participants of the ongoing ImmuneRACE study and from 950 to 1,500 subjects provided by 6 global collaborators. A de-identified subject ID, COVID-19 status, age in years and sex were almost always included in the sample metadata. Where available, HLA class I and class II types were taken from metadata supplied by the sample provider and were not determined by assay-based typing. What the research found in general, with its limitations: Clinical and demographic metadata were provided uncurated, with the amount varying by source and participant.

TCRbeta CDR3 regions were amplified from genomic DNA by means of the immunoSEQ Assay, a bias-controlled multiplex PCR. In the source study's methods: Within the assay, amplification of reference gene primers was used to estimate how many nucleated cells each sample contained. To quantify the absolute abundance of each unique TCRbeta CDR3 rearrangement, sequence reads were collapsed and filtered. For each sample, productive Simpson clonality was calculated as the square root of Simpson's diversity index across productive rearrangements. The immuneACCESS repertoire file appears here via TCRdb, limited to in-frame rearrangements. These files lack a portion of the clones; in checked studies, under half of the deficit traces to unresolved V genes, and the cause of the others is not known. That table gives V, J and clone size, and the DNA gave D and trimming. In all, the sample holds approximately 280,000 clones, and approximately 84% of those were seen once. Clones ranked in the top ten supply roughly 1.5% of the sample.

This clonotype was sampled from a human donor with COVID-19, enrolled during active disease. The donor label of this sample is uncertain. Specimen: peripheral blood.

The sequenced DNA is TGTGCCAGCAGTTTGGGGACATACAATGAGCAGTTCTTC. Translated, it reads CASSLGTYNEQFF. The rearranged segments are TRBV6-2 or TRBV6-3 and TRBJ2-1; the D region possibly corresponds to TRBD1 (6 bases align). For CDR1 and CDR2, the germline V gene lists MNHEY and SVGEGT. V loses 4 bases, J loses 4 bases, and the germline ends lie 8 bases apart. From cysteine to phenylalanine, the CDR3 is 13 amino acids long. Just CDR3 DNA is preserved here, 39 bases in frame from base 1.